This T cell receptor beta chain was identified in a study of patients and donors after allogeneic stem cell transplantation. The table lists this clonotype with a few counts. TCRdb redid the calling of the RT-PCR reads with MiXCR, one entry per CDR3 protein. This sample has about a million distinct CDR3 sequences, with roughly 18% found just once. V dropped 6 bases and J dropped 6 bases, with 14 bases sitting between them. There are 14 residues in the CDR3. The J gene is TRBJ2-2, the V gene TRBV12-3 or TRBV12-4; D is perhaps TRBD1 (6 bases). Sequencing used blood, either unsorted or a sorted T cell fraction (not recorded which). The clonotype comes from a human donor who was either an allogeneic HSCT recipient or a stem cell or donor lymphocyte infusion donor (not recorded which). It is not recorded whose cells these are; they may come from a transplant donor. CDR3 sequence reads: CASSAQGSPGELFF. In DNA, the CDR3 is TGTGCCAGCAGCGCTCAGGGGTCCCCCGGGGAGCTGTTTTTT.